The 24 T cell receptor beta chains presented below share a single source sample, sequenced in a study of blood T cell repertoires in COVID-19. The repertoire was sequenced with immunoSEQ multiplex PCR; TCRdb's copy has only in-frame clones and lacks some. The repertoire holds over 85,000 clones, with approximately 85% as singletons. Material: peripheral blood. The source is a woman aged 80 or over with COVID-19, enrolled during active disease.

The CDR3 protein is CASSYYMGQPYTEAFF. The CDR3 nucleotides are TGTGCCAGCAGTTACTATATGGGACAGCCGTACACTGAAGCTTTCTTT. The chain combines TRBV6-6 with TRBJ1-1, with TRBD1 matching 7 bases. This CDR3 region has 16 residues. CDR1 and CDR2 from the germline V gene are MNHNY and SVGAGI (reference sequence). The ends lost 1 base at V and 3 bases at J; junction bases unmatched: 8.

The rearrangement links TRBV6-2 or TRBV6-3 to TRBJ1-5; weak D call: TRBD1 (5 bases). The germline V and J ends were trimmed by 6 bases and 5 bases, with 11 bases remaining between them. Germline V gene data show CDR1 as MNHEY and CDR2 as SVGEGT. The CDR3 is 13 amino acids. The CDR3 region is CASSWGVHQPQHF. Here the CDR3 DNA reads TGTGCCAGCAGCTGGGGGGTACATCAGCCCCAGCATTTT.

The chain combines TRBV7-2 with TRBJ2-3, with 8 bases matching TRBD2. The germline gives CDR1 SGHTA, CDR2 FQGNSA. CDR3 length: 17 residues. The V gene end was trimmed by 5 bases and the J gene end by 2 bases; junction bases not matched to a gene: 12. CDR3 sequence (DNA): TGTGCCAGCAGCCCCTGGCGGGGCGGGGGGCTCACAGATACGCAGTATTTT. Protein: CASSPWRGGGLTDTQYF.

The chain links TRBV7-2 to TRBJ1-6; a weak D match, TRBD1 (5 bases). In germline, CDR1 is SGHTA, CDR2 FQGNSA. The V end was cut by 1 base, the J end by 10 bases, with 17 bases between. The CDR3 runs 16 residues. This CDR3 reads CASSLVWGQGGSPLHF. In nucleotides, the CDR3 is TGTGCCAGCAGCTTAGTGTGGGGCCAGGGAGGATCACCCCTCCACTTT.

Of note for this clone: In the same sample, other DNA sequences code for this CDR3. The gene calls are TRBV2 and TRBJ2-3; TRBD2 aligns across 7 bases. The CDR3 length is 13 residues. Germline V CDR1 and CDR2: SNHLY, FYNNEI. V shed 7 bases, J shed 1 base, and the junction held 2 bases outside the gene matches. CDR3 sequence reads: CASNLAGTDTQYF. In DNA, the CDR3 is TGTGCCAGCAATCTAGCGGGCACAGATACGCAGTATTTT.

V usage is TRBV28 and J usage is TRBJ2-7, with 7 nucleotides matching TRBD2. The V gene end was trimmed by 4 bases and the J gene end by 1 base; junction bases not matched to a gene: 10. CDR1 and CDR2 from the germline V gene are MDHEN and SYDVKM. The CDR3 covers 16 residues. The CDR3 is CASSSYPGRGSYEQYF. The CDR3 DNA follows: TGTGCCAGCAGTTCATACCCCGGGCGGGGGTCCTACGAGCAGTACTTC.

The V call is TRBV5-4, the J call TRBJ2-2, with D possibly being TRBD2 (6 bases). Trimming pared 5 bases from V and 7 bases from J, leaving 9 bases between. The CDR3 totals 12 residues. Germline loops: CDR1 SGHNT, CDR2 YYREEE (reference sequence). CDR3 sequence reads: CASRSGVGELFF. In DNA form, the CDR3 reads TGTGCCAGCAGGTCGGGGGTCGGGGAGCTGTTTTTT.

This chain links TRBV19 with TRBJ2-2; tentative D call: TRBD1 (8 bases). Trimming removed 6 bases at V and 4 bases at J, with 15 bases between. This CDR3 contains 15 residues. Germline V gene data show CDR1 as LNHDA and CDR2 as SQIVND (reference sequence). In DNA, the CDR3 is TGTGCCAGTAGATCGGACAGGGAGGGCACCGGGGAGCTGTTTTTT. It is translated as CASRSDREGTGELFF.

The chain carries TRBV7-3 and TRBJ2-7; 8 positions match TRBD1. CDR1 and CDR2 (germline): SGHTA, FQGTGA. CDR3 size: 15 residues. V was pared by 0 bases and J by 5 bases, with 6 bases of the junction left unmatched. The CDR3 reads CASSLTGDRGHEQYF. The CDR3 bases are TGTGCCAGCAGCTTAACGGGTGACAGGGGTCACGAGCAGTACTTC.

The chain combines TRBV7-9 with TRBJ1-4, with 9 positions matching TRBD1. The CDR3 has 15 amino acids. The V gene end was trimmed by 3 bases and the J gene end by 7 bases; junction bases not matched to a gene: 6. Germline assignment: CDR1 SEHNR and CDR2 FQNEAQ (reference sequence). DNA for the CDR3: TGTGCCAGCAGCTTGATGGGACAGGGTATTGAAAAACTGTTTTTT. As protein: CASSLMGQGIEKLFF. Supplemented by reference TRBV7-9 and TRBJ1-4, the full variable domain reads DTGVSQNPRHKITKRGQNVTFRCDPISEHNRLYWYRQTLGQGPEFLTYFQNEAQLEKSRLLSDRFSAERPKGSFSTLEIQRTEQGDSAMYLCASSLMGQGIEKLFFGSGTQLSVL.

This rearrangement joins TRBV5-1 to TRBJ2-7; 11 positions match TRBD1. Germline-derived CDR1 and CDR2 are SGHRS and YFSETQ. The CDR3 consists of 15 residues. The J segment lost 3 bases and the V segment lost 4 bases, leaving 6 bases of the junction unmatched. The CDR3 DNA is TGCGCCAGCAGCGCTGGGACAGGGGGTAGCTACGAGCAGTACTTC. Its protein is CASSAGTGGSYEQYF. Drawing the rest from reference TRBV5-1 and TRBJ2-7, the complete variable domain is KAGVTQTPRYLIKTRGQQVTLSCSPISGHRSVSWYQQTPGQGLQFLFEYFSETQRNKGNFPGRFSGRQFSNSRSEMNVSTLELGDSALYLCASSAGTGGSYEQYFGPGTRLTVT.

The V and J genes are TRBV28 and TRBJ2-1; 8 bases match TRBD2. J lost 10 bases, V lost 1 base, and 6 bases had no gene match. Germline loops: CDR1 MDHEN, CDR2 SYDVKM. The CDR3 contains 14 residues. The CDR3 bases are TGTGCCAGCAGTTTATACGAGCGGGAGCGGGAGCAGTTCTTC. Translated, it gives CASSLYEREREQFF.

The CDR3 here is CSIPRANTGELFF. The CDR3 nucleotides read TGCAGCATTCCGCGCGCGAACACCGGGGAGCTGTTTTTT. This chain uses TRBV29-1 with TRBJ2-2; unclear D gene. Germline-derived CDR1 and CDR2 are SQVTM and ANQGSEA. V was clipped by 8 bases and J by 0 bases, with 10 bases between them. This CDR3 comprises 13 residues.

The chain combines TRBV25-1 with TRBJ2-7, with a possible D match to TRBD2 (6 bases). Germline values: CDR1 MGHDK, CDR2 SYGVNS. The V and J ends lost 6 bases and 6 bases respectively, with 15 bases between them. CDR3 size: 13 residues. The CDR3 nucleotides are TGTGCCAGCAGGTCCCGCGGGGCGGGCGAGCAGTACTTC. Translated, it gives CASRSRGAGEQYF.

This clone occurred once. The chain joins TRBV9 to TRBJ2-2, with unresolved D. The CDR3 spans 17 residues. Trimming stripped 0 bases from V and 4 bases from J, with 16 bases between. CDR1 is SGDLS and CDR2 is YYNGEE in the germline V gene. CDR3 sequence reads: CASSVGYPPRFTGELFF. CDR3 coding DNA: TGTGCCAGCAGCGTAGGTTACCCCCCCAGGTTCACCGGGGAGCTGTTTTTT. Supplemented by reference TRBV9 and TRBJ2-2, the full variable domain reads DSGVTQTPKHLITATGQRVTLRCSPRSGDLSVYWYQQSLDQGLQFLIQYYNGEERAKGNILERFSAQQFPDLHSELNLSSLELGDSALYFCASSVGYPPRFTGELFFGEGSRLTVL.

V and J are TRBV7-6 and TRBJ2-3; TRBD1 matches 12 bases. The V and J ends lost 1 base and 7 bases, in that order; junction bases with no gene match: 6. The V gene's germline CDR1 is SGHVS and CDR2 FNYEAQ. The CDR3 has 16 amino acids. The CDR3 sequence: CASSLVGQGAMNTQYF. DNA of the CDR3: TGTGCCAGCAGCTTAGTGGGACAGGGGGCTATGAATACGCAGTATTTT.

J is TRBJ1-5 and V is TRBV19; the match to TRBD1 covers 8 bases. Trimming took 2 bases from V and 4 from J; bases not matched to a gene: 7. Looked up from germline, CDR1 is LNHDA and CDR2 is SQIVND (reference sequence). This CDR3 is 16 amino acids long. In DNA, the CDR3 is TGTGCCAGTAGTATACGGGGTGACAGGGGTAATCAGCCCCAGCATTTT. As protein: CASSIRGDRGNQPQHF. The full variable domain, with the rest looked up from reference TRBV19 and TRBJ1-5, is DGGITQSPKYLFRKEGQNVTLSCEQNLNHDAMYWYRQDPGQGLRLIYYSQIVNDFQKGDIAEGYSVSREKKESFPLTVTSAQKNPTAFYLCASSIRGDRGNQPQHFGDGTRLSIL.

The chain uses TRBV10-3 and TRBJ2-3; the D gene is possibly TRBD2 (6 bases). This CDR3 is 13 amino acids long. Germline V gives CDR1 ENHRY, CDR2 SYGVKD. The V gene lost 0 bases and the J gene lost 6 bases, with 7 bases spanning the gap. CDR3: CAISESRGDTQYF. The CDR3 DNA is TGTGCCATCAGTGAGTCACGGGGGGATACGCAGTATTTT.

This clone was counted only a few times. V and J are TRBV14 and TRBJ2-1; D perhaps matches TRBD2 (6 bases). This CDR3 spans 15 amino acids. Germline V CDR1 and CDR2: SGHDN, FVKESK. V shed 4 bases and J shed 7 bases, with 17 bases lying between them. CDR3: CASSPRRGAGNEQFF. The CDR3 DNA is TGTGCCAGCAGCCCCCGACGAGGGGCGGGGAATGAGCAGTTCTTC.

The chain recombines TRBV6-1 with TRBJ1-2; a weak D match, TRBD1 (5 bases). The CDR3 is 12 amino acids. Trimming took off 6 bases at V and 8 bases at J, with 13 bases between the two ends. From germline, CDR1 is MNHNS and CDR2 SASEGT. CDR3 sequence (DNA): TGTGCCAGCAGCACCCTCCCAGGGGGCTACACCTTC. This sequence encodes CASSTLPGGYTF.

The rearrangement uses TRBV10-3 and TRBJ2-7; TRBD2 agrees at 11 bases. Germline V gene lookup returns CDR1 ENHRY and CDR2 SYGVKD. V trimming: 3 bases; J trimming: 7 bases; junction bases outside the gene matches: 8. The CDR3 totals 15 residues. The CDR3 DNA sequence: TGTGCCATCAGTGAAACTAGCGGGAGTGCGAGGGAGCAGTACTTC. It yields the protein CAISETSGSAREQYF.

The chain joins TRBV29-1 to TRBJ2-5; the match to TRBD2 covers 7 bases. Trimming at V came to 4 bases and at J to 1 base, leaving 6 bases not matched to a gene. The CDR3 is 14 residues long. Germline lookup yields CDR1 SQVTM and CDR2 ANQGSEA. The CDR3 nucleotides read TGCAGCGTTGGAGCTAGCGGATTCCAAGAGACCCAGTACTTC. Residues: CSVGASGFQETQYF.

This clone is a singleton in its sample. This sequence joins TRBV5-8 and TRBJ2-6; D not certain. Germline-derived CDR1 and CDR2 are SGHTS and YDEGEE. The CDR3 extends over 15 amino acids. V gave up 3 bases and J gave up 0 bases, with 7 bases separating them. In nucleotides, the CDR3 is TGTGCCAGCAGCTGGGCCGGCTCTGGGGCCAACGTCCTGACTTTC. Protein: CASSWAGSGANVLTF. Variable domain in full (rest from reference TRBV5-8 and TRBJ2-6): EAGVTQSPTHLIKTRGQQATLRCSPISGHTSVYWYQQALGLGLQFLLWYDEGEERNRGNFPPRFSGRQFPNYSSELNVNALELEDSALYLCASSWAGSGANVLTFGAGSRLTVL.

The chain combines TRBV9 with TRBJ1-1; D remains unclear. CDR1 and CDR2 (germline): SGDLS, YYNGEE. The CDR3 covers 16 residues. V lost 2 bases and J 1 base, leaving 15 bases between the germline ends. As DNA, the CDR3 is TGTGCCAGCAGCGTTGACACCCCGCCAGCGAACACTGAAGCTTTCTTT. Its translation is CASSVDTPPANTEAFF.